Presented here are 25 T cell receptor beta chains from one specimen sequenced in a study of a mutant IDH1 vaccine in newly diagnosed glioma. The method was immunoSEQ multiplex PCR; TCRdb's version includes in-frame clones alone and lacks a portion of them. The sample records 30,000 to 40,000 clones, about 82% being singletons. Time point of the sample: week 35, safety follow-up. Vaccinated patients received 300 ug of mutant IDH1 20-mer peptide per dose, with topical imiquimod. Antigens for these TCRs are unknown. The sequencing here drew on PBMCs, taken from a glioma patient whose treatment included an IDH1 peptide vaccine. The source of these receptors is a man in his forties or fifties with glioma. Some clones in this sample may be carry-over from other donors' samples.

This clone was found once. The rearrangement uses TRBV18 and TRBJ1-3; 9 positions match TRBD1. The CDR3 is 17 amino acids. The ends lost 2 bases at V and 0 bases at J; junction bases unmatched: 5. Germline CDR1 is KGHSH and CDR2 is LQKENI. The CDR3 loop reads CASSPRGQGGSGNTIYF. The CDR3 nucleotides read TGTGCCAGCTCACCAAGGGGACAGGGAGGCTCTGGAAACACCATATATTTT.

V gene TRBV5-1 combines with J gene TRBJ2-7; TRBD1 agrees at 7 bases. The CDR3 runs to 14 residues. The germline gives CDR1 SGHRS, CDR2 YFSETQ. J was trimmed by 7 bases and V by 4 bases; bases with no gene match: 11. The DNA for the CDR3 is TGCGCCAGCAGCATAGGGACAGCCCAACAAGAGCAGTACTTC. Translated, it gives CASSIGTAQQEQYF.

This chain joins TRBV5-4 and TRBJ1-1; no firm D call. Germline CDR1 is SGHNT and CDR2 is YYREEE (reference sequence). V lost 2 bases to trimming and J lost 3 bases, with 8 bases between them. The CDR3 contains 13 residues. Here the CDR3 reads CASSFYTYTEAFF. The CDR3 DNA sequence: TGTGCCAGCAGCTTCTATACGTACACTGAAGCTTTCTTT.

This chain connects TRBV6-6 to TRBJ2-7, with unresolved D. CDR3 length equals 14 residues. CDR1 and CDR2 from the germline V gene are MNHNY and SVGAGI (reference sequence). V was clipped by 6 bases and J by 0 bases, with 12 bases between them. This chain's CDR3 is CASSPPWGSYEQYF. CDR3 nucleotides: TGTGCCAGCAGCCCCCCTTGGGGCTCCTACGAGCAGTACTTC.

J is TRBJ1-2 and V is TRBV5-5; 12 bases map to TRBD1. CDR3 size: 13 residues. The V segment lost 4 bases and the J segment 8 bases; nucleotides outside the gene matches: 3. Germline values: CDR1 SGHKS, CDR2 YYEKEE (reference sequence). DNA of the CDR3: TGTGCCAGCAGCCCGGGACAGGGGGCCGGCTACACCTTC. It encodes CASSPGQGAGYTF.

This clone was counted a single time. The CDR3 nucleotides are TGTGCCAGCAGCTTAGTGGGACAGGGAATCCACGAGCAGTACTTC. Protein: CASSLVGQGIHEQYF. The chain has TRBV11-2 and TRBJ2-7; the match to TRBD1 covers 9 bases. CDR3 length: 15 residues. Germline trimming cut 1 base from V and 5 bases from J; bases unmatched to any gene: 6. Per the germline V gene, CDR1 is SGHAT and CDR2 is FQNNGV.

The gene calls are TRBV27 and TRBJ1-1; D perhaps matches TRBD1 (5 bases). The germline V gene encodes CDR1 MNHEY and CDR2 SMNVEV (reference sequence). The V end was cut by 4 bases, the J end by 11 bases, with 11 bases between. The CDR3 has 11 amino acids. The CDR3 DNA is TGTGCCAGCAGTTCGGGGGTGACGGCTTTCTTT. Translating it yields CASSSGVTAFF.

This clone was observed once. This rearrangement joins TRBV5-1 to TRBJ2-7; 7 bases fit TRBD1. The CDR3 consists of 17 residues. J gave up 3 bases and V 0 bases, and 12 bases lay outside the gene matches. Germline loops: CDR1 SGHRS, CDR2 YFSETQ. The CDR3 DNA is TGCGCCAGCAGCTTGGGCGCCGGGACAGCGACATTCTACGAGCAGTACTTC. Translation: CASSLGAGTATFYEQYF. The variable domain in full, completed from reference TRBV5-1 and TRBJ2-7, reads KAGVTQTPRYLIKTRGQQVTLSCSPISGHRSVSWYQQTPGQGLQFLFEYFSETQRNKGNFPGRFSGRQFSNSRSEMNVSTLELGDSALYLCASSLGAGTATFYEQYFGPGTRLTVT.

Concerning this clone: At one of its ends the junction is not consistent with the germline gene, which may arise from a read error. The chain recombines TRBV30 with TRBJ1-5; perhaps TRBD1 as D (5 bases). Per the germline V gene, CDR1 is GTSNPN and CDR2 is SVGIG (reference sequence). The CDR3 sequence is 13 residues long. This CDR3 is CAWGRGPGEPQHF. In DNA, the CDR3 is TGTGCCTGGGGGAGGGGACCTGGGGAGCCCCAGCATTTC.

The chain links TRBV2 to TRBJ1-5, with D uncertain. V lost 7 bases, J lost 0 bases, and 13 bases lay in between. In germline, CDR1 is SNHLY, CDR2 FYNNEI. CDR3 length equals 15 residues. CDR3 nucleotide sequence: TGTGCCAGCACCATGGGCGGAAATAGCAATCAGCCCCAGCATTTT. Its protein is CASTMGGNSNQPQHF.

The chain is built from TRBV18 and TRBJ1-1; no firm D call. The germline CDR1 and CDR2 sequences are KGHSH and LQKENI. Trimming pared 4 bases from V and 4 bases from J, leaving 13 bases between. The CDR3 consists of 14 residues. The CDR3 is CASSQEGLGTEAFF. In nucleotides, the CDR3 is TGTGCCAGCTCACAGGAGGGCTTGGGCACTGAAGCTTTCTTT.

V usage is TRBV30 and J usage is TRBJ1-2, with D unresolved. This CDR3 has 12 amino acids. V shed 2 bases and J shed 8 bases, with 12 bases lying between them. Germline CDR1 and CDR2: GTSNPN and SVGIG (reference sequence). CDR3 region: CAWSLEEGGYTF. The CDR3, as DNA: TGTGCCTGGAGTCTGGAGGAGGGAGGCTACACCTTC.

V usage is TRBV9 and J usage is TRBJ2-1; 8 bases are a match to TRBD1. Germline lookup yields CDR1 SGDLS and CDR2 YYNGEE. This CDR3 region has 15 residues. Unmatched junction bases numbered 6, after V lost 3 bases and J lost 4 bases. The CDR3 loop is CASSEQDRVYNEQFF. CDR3 nucleotides: TGTGCCAGCAGCGAACAGGACAGGGTGTACAATGAGCAGTTCTTC.

In its sample, this clone was seen a few times. The chain carries TRBV14 and TRBJ2-3; possibly TRBD2 for D (5 bases). Germline V lookup: CDR1 SGHDN, CDR2 FVKESK. The CDR3 length is 15 residues. Trimming cost V 4 bases and J 0 bases, with 11 bases left between them. The CDR3 sequence: CASSPYRGSTDTQYF. The CDR3 coding sequence is TGTGCCAGCAGCCCCTACCGGGGTAGCACAGATACGCAGTATTTT. The full variable domain, with the rest looked up from reference TRBV14 and TRBJ2-3, is EAGVTQFPSHSVIEKGQTVTLRCDPISGHDNLYWYRRVMGKEIKFLLHFVKESKQDESGMPNNRFLAERTGGTYSTLKVQPAELEDSGVYFCASSPYRGSTDTQYFGPGTRLTVL.

V gene TRBV30 combines with J gene TRBJ2-6; TRBD2 is a possible D gene (5 bases). The germline V gene encodes CDR1 GTSNPN and CDR2 SVGIG (reference sequence). The V gene lost 4 bases and the J gene lost 0 bases, with 7 bases spanning the gap. The length of the CDR3 is 14 residues. Here the CDR3 reads CAWIGGSGANVLTF. CDR3 in DNA: TGTGCCTGGATTGGAGGCTCTGGGGCCAACGTCCTGACTTTC.

The chain combines TRBV5-8 with TRBJ2-7, with D unclear. The CDR3 contains 16 residues. The germline V gene encodes CDR1 SGHTS and CDR2 YDEGEE. Between the trimmed V and J ends, which lost 4 bases and 6 bases, there was a span of 23 bases. CDR3: CASSRPWVWDLTEQYF. CDR3 DNA sequence: TGTGCCAGCAGCCGCCCGTGGGTTTGGGATTTGACCGAGCAGTACTTC.

The rearrangement joins TRBV5-4 to TRBJ1-1; tentatively, D is TRBD1 (6 bases). CDR3 length equals 16 residues. V gave up 1 base and J gave up 1 base, with 14 bases separating them. CDR1 and CDR2 from the germline V gene are SGHNT and YYREEE (reference sequence). The CDR3 DNA reads as TGTGCCAGCAGCTTGAAGGGAGCAGGGGCGAACACTGAAGCTTTCTTT. Its translation is CASSLKGAGANTEAFF.

V is TRBV4-2 and J is TRBJ2-1; D not resolved. This CDR3 contains 13 residues. The germline V and J ends were trimmed by 1 base and 5 bases, with 6 bases remaining between them. Germline lookup yields CDR1 LGHNA and CDR2 YNFKEQ. CDR3 loop: CASSQGRNNEQFF. The CDR3 bases are TGTGCCAGCAGCCAAGGGCGGAACAATGAGCAGTTCTTC.

The chain recombines TRBV4-1 with TRBJ2-5; the D gene is possibly TRBD1 (6 bases). Germline CDR1 reads MGHRA; CDR2 reads YSYEKL. The CDR3 is 17 residues long. V was clipped by 1 base and J by 7 bases, with 22 bases between them. The CDR3: CASSQASIQGPLGTQYF. For the CDR3, the DNA is TGCGCCAGCAGCCAAGCTTCCATACAGGGTCCCTTGGGGACCCAGTACTTC.

V gene TRBV5-6 combines with J gene TRBJ1-3; D possibly corresponds to TRBD1 (5 bases). Germline assignment: CDR1 SGHDT and CDR2 YYEEEE. The length of the CDR3 is 13 residues. The V and J ends lost 5 bases and 4 bases respectively, with 10 bases between them. Here the CDR3 DNA reads TGTGCCAGCAGTCCCAGGGAAGGAAACACCATATATTTT. This encodes CASSPREGNTIYF. The full variable domain, its missing parts supplied by reference TRBV5-6 and TRBJ1-3, is DAGVTQSPTHLIKTRGQQVTLRCSPKSGHDTVSWYQQALGQGPQFIFQYYEEEERQRGNFPDRFSGHQFPNYSSELNVNALLLGDSALYLCASSPREGNTIYFGEGSWLTVV.

There are a few counts of this clone. The chain links TRBV5-5 to TRBJ1-1, with D perhaps matching TRBD1 (6 bases). CDR1 is SGHKS and CDR2 is YYEKEE in the germline V gene (reference sequence). The CDR3 contains 14 residues. Between the trimmed V and J ends, which lost 4 bases and 5 bases, there was a span of 15 bases. The CDR3 region is CASSTTGPRTEAFF. CDR3 in DNA: TGTGCCAGCAGCACTACAGGGCCGAGGACTGAAGCTTTCTTT.

V usage is TRBV4-1 and J usage is TRBJ2-7, with TRBD1 matching 8 bases. There are 14 residues in the CDR3. Germline assignment: CDR1 MGHRA and CDR2 YSYEKL. J was trimmed by 1 base and V by 4 bases; bases with no gene match: 3. Here the CDR3 DNA reads TGCGCCAGCAGCCCCCGGGACAGGTCCTACGAGCAGTACTTC. Amino acids: CASSPRDRSYEQYF.

In this sample, this clone turned up a few times. V gene TRBV6-1 combines with J gene TRBJ1-2; D possibly corresponds to TRBD1 (6 bases). CDR3 length equals 13 residues. Looked up from germline, CDR1 is MNHNS and CDR2 is SASEGT. The germline V and J ends were trimmed by 7 bases and 7 bases, with 16 bases remaining between them. CDR3 protein: CASMRQGLGGYTF. The CDR3 nucleotides are TGTGCCAGCATGCGTCAGGGGCTTGGTGGCTACACCTTC.

The chain uses TRBV5-1 and TRBJ2-5; D perhaps matches TRBD1 (6 bases). The CDR3 is made up of 16 amino acids. Germline V CDR1 and CDR2: SGHRS, YFSETQ. Between the trimmed V and J ends, which lost 0 bases and 4 bases, there was a span of 16 bases. The CDR3 region is CASSLVYRAVRETQYF. CDR3 nucleotides: TGCGCCAGCAGCTTGGTTTACAGGGCCGTACGAGAGACCCAGTACTTC.

The chain links TRBV6-1 to TRBJ1-6; 8 nucleotides agree with TRBD1. V lost 1 base and J lost 10; bases outside the gene matches: 3. The CDR3 length is 14 residues. Germline assignment: CDR1 MNHNS and CDR2 SASEGT. The CDR3 nucleotides are TGTGCCAGCAGTGAAGGACAGGGGTCATCACCCCTCCACTTT. Its translation: CASSEGQGSSPLHF.